The 25 T cell receptor beta chains listed next were all sequenced from one sample in a study of T cell responses to AZD1222 COVID-19 vaccine. Sequenced by immunoSEQ multiplex PCR; TCRdb stores in-frame clones only, minus some. The table lists approximately 91,000 clones, approximately 89% of them singletons. Material: peripheral blood, obtained 28 days after the second AZD1222 dose. The receptor source for this set is an adult who received the AZD1222 COVID-19 vaccine.

J is TRBJ1-2 and V is TRBV29-1, with D tentatively TRBD1 (6 bases). Between the trimmed V and J ends, which lost 5 bases and 4 bases, there was a span of 17 bases. This CDR3 region has 14 residues. Germline assignment: CDR1 SQVTM and CDR2 ANQGSEA. This CDR3 is CSVFSGLGGYGYTF. The CDR3 coding sequence is TGCAGCGTTTTTTCCGGCCTAGGGGGCTATGGCTACACCTTC.

The chain carries TRBV30 and TRBJ2-3; D perhaps matches TRBD1 (5 bases). V lost 3 bases, J lost 2 bases, and 18 bases lay in between. The CDR3 spans 16 residues. From germline, CDR1 is GTSNPN and CDR2 SVGIG (reference sequence). The CDR3 coding sequence is TGTGCCTGGAGGAGACCTGACAGAGATATCACAGATACGCAGTATTTT. Amino acids: CAWRRPDRDITDTQYF.

This clone occurred once. One end of the junction fails to match germline, which may point to a read error. The gene calls are TRBV6-5 and TRBJ1-5; D is unclear. The CDR3 totals 10 residues. The germline CDR1 and CDR2 sequences are MNHEY and SVGAGI. As DNA, the CDR3 is TGTGCCAGCGAAATGGGGTTTTTATATTTT. Translating it yields CASEMGFLYF.

The chain recombines TRBV11-2 with TRBJ2-5, with a possible D match to TRBD2 (6 bases). The CDR3 consists of 15 residues. Trimming pared 0 bases from V and 4 bases from J, leaving 12 bases between. Germline CDR1 is SGHAT and CDR2 is FQNNGV. The CDR3 reads CASSLEWMGGETQYF. The CDR3, as DNA: TGTGCCAGCAGCTTAGAATGGATGGGAGGAGAGACCCAGTACTTC.

The rearrangement joins TRBV9 to TRBJ1-6, with D hard to call. CDR1 and CDR2 from the germline V gene are SGDLS and YYNGEE. The V end lost 4 bases, the J end lost 9 bases, and 8 bases lay between the germline ends. There are 12 residues in the CDR3. In nucleotides, the CDR3 is TGTGCCAGCAGCTTAGAGGGTTCACCCCTCCACTTT. It codes for CASSLEGSPLHF.

The chain carries TRBV4-2 and TRBJ2-6, with D possibly being TRBD1 (6 bases). The CDR3 extends over 18 amino acids. Germline V lookup: CDR1 LGHNA, CDR2 YNFKEQ. Trimming pared 1 base from V and 2 bases from J, leaving 15 bases between. CDR3 nucleotides: TGTGCCAGCAGCCAAGTCTCGACAGGTTCAGCTGGGGCCAACGTCCTGACTTTC. It translates to CASSQVSTGSAGANVLTF.

V is TRBV12-3 or TRBV12-4 and J is TRBJ1-2; 8 bases match TRBD1. Trimming at V came to 6 bases and at J to 7 bases, leaving 4 bases not matched to a gene. The CDR3 is 12 amino acids. Written as DNA, the CDR3 is TGTGCCAGCAGGCAGGGGGCTGGTGGCTACACCTTC. Its protein is CASRQGAGGYTF.

This sequence joins TRBV30 and TRBJ2-7, with 7 positions matching TRBD1. Germline V gives CDR1 GTSNPN, CDR2 SVGIG (reference sequence). The CDR3 contains 16 residues. V trimming: 3 bases; J trimming: 2 bases; junction bases outside the gene matches: 13. For the CDR3, the DNA is TGTGCCTGGAGGGAGACCCAAGACAGGGCCACCTACGAGCAGTACTTC. This codes for CAWRETQDRATYEQYF.

The V and J genes are TRBV28 and TRBJ2-5; tentative D call: TRBD1 (6 bases). V shed 5 bases and J shed 2 bases, with 9 bases lying between them. There are 13 residues in the CDR3. Germline values: CDR1 MDHEN, CDR2 SYDVKM. CDR3 sequence reads: CASSRQVQETQYF. CDR3 sequence (DNA): TGTGCCAGCAGTCGACAGGTTCAAGAGACCCAGTACTTC.

The chain couples TRBV6-5 to TRBJ1-1; no clear D. Trimming took off 2 bases at V and 2 bases at J, with 6 bases between the two ends. This CDR3 region has 13 residues. Germline-derived CDR1 and CDR2 are MNHEY and SVGAGI. The CDR3 loop reads CASSYRVNTEAFF. For the CDR3, the DNA is TGTGCCAGCAGTTACAGGGTAAACACTGAAGCTTTCTTT.

The chain combines TRBV27 with TRBJ2-1; TRBD2 agrees at 11 bases. The CDR3 loop spans 17 amino acids. The J segment lost 6 bases and the V segment lost 4 bases, leaving 11 bases of the junction unmatched. The germline gives CDR1 MNHEY, CDR2 SMNVEV (reference sequence). Here the CDR3 reads CASSSRTSGPQRNEQFF. The CDR3 DNA is TGTGCCAGCAGTTCTAGGACTAGCGGGCCCCAACGCAATGAGCAGTTCTTC.

V usage is TRBV28 and J usage is TRBJ1-1; 7 nucleotides align to TRBD1. Germline CDR1 MDHEN, CDR2 SYDVKM. CDR3 length: 13 amino acids. V was clipped by 7 bases and J by 6 bases; unmatched bases: 8. The CDR3 DNA reads TGTGCCAGCACCGAGACAGGGCGTGCTGAAGCTTTCTTT. This codes for CASTETGRAEAFF.

This rearrangement joins TRBV5-5 to TRBJ2-7; 9 bases match TRBD1. This CDR3 contains 15 residues. Germline-derived CDR1 and CDR2 are SGHKS and YYEKEE (reference sequence). V was pared by 3 bases and J by 5 bases, with 9 bases of the junction left unmatched. CDR3 DNA: TGTGCCAGCAGCTCCTATGGGACAGGGCCCAACGAGCAGTACTTC. This sequence encodes CASSSYGTGPNEQYF.

V and J are TRBV30 and TRBJ2-7, with TRBD2 identical over 7 bases. This CDR3 is built from 12 residues. The V and J ends lost 1 base and 3 bases, in that order; junction bases with no gene match: 0. CDR1 is GTSNPN and CDR2 is SVGIG in the germline V gene (reference sequence). CDR3 amino acids: CAWSGGSYEQYF. For the CDR3, the DNA is TGTGCCTGGAGTGGCGGGAGCTACGAGCAGTACTTC.

The chain couples TRBV18 to TRBJ2-7, with 7 bases that match TRBD1. The germline V gene has CDR1 KGHSH and CDR2 LQKENI. This CDR3 has 13 residues. The V and J ends lost 4 bases and 5 bases, in that order; junction bases with no gene match: 5. CDR3 sequence: CASSLDRANEQYF. The CDR3 region has the DNA TGTGCCAGCTCACTCGACAGGGCCAACGAGCAGTACTTC.

This chain joins TRBV7-8 and TRBJ2-7; 11 nucleotides match TRBD1. CDR1 is SGHVS, CDR2 FQNEAQ, per germline. This CDR3 region has 15 residues. V trimming: 5 bases; J trimming: 2 bases; junction bases outside the gene matches: 5. This CDR3 reads CASSSPGQGAYEQYF. The CDR3 DNA reads TGTGCCAGCAGCAGCCCGGGACAGGGGGCCTACGAGCAGTACTTC. The full variable domain, rest sourced from reference TRBV7-8 and TRBJ2-7, is GAGVSQSPRYKVAKRGQDVALRCDPISGHVSLFWYQQALGQGPEFLTYFQNEAQLDKSGLPSDRFFAERPEGSVSTLKIQRTQQEDSAVYLCASSSPGQGAYEQYFGPGTRLTVT.

The V call is TRBV15, the J call TRBJ1-4; 7 nucleotides align to TRBD1. V shed 3 bases and J 3 bases; nucleotides not matched to a gene: 7. Looked up from germline, CDR1 is LNHNV and CDR2 is YYDKDF (reference sequence). This CDR3 is built from 16 residues. CDR3 DNA: TGTGCCACCAGCAGTACAGGGGTTGGGGCTAATGAAAAACTGTTTTTT. Its protein product is CATSSTGVGANEKLFF.

This chain uses TRBV11-2 with TRBJ2-3; D remains ambiguous. Trimming took 0 bases from V and 4 from J, leaving 5 bases between them. CDR3 length: 13 residues. In germline, CDR1 is SGHAT, CDR2 FQNNGV. The CDR3 nucleotides read TGTGCCAGCAGCTTAGATGTTTCAGATACGCAGTATTTT. Amino acids: CASSLDVSDTQYF.

The chain carries TRBV20-1 and TRBJ2-2, with no clear D. The CDR3 loop spans 11 amino acids. V was pared by 6 bases and J by 5 bases, with 7 bases between. From germline, CDR1 is DFQATT and CDR2 SNEGSKA (reference sequence). The CDR3 loop is CSALTTGELFF. The CDR3 DNA reads TGCAGTGCCCTGACGACCGGGGAGCTGTTTTTT.

The gene calls are TRBV24-1 and TRBJ2-3; 9 nucleotides agree with TRBD2. Germline values: CDR1 KGHDR, CDR2 SFDVKD. Losses at the gene ends were 4 bases for V and 0 bases for J; bases not matched to a gene: 1. CDR3 size: 15 residues. The CDR3 protein is CATSETSGSTDTQYF. The CDR3 coding sequence is TGTGCCACCAGTGAGACTAGCGGAAGCACAGATACGCAGTATTTT.

The chain recombines TRBV7-2 with TRBJ2-5; D might be TRBD1 (6 bases). V was trimmed by 7 bases and J by 2 bases, leaving 11 bases between them. This CDR3 is built from 13 residues. Germline lookup yields CDR1 SGHTA and CDR2 FQGNSA. The CDR3 region has the DNA TGTGCCAGCACCAGGACAGCGCAAGAGACCCAGTACTTC. Its protein is CASTRTAQETQYF.

The V call is TRBV6-5, the J call TRBJ1-6; tentatively, D is TRBD1 (5 bases). V lost 0 bases, J lost 1 base, and 7 bases lay in between. CDR1 is MNHEY and CDR2 is SVGAGI in the germline V gene. This CDR3 contains 16 residues. This CDR3 reads CASSYSGESYNSPLHF. Here the CDR3 DNA reads TGTGCCAGCAGTTACTCGGGGGAGTCCTATAATTCACCCCTCCACTTT.

This clone was recorded a few times. CDR3 sequence (DNA): TGCGCCAGCAGCCAAGATGACGGGGGGAATTCCTACAATGAGCAGTTCTTC. Translated: CASSQDDGGNSYNEQFF. This sequence joins TRBV4-1 and TRBJ2-1; the match to TRBD2 covers 7 bases. CDR1 is MGHRA and CDR2 is YSYEKL in the germline V gene. Trimming cost V 0 bases and J 1 base; bases outside gene matches: 6. The CDR3 runs to 17 residues.

The CDR3 DNA follows: TGTGCCAGCAGTCTTTCTACAGGGGACTATGGCTACACCTTC. Its translation is CASSLSTGDYGYTF. The chain joins TRBV6-2 or TRBV6-3 to TRBJ1-2; 7 positions agree with TRBD1. V was pared by 5 bases and J by 3 bases, with 6 bases of the junction left unmatched. This CDR3 has 14 amino acids. The germline V gene has CDR1 MNHEY and CDR2 SVGEGT.

The chain recombines TRBV18 with TRBJ2-1, with 14 bases aligning to TRBD2. The CDR3 spans 19 residues. Germline V CDR1 and CDR2: KGHSH, LQKENI. J was trimmed by 8 bases and V by 1 base; bases with no gene match: 13. CDR3 sequence: CASSPLLSTGTSGSHEQFF. The CDR3, as DNA: TGTGCCAGCTCACCACTCCTCTCTACCGGGACTAGCGGGAGCCATGAGCAGTTCTTC.